This entry is about one T cell receptor beta chain. Without the conserved terminal phenylalanine or tryptophan, this CDR3 likely stems from a read error. The sample comes from a study of T cells in Graves' hyperthyroidism and ophthalmopathy. The CDR3 totals 15 residues. The germline V gene encodes CDR1 DFQATT and CDR2 SNEGSKA (reference sequence). It was RNA transcripts that yielded the amplified TCR beta CDR3 regions. When the TCR CDR3 underwent first-round RT-PCR, the HTBI primer set was used. One entry per CDR3 protein, called by TCRdb with MiXCR from the multiplex PCR reads. Of under 70,000 distinct CDR3 sequences in the sample, about 57% are singletons; the top ten hold 2.5% to 3.5%.

The chain recombines TRBV20-1 with TRBJ1-1; D may be TRBD1 (6 bases). Specimen: blood. The receptor comes from a woman aged 55-70 years with Graves' ophthalmopathy. The CDR3 is CSARAGGGQATVAFI. DNA for the CDR3: TGCAGTGCTAGGGCTGGGGGGGGCCAAGCGACTGTAGCTTTCATT.